These 3 T cell receptor beta chains were sequenced from one sample in a study of blood T cell repertoires in COVID-19. The protocol was immunoSEQ multiplex PCR, while the TCRdb copy is restricted to in-frame clones and leaves out a portion. Here the sample spans roughly 81,000 clones, approximately 82% being singletons. The sequencing input was peripheral blood. All receptors come from an elderly man with active or convalescent COVID-19.

The V gene is TRBV7-6, the J gene TRBJ2-7; tentatively, D is TRBD1 (5 bases). Germline CDR1 reads SGHVS; CDR2 reads FNYEAQ. V was clipped by 1 base and J by 0 bases, with 10 bases between them. CDR3 length equals 15 residues. CDR3 protein: CASSLGTPSSYEQYF. CDR3 in DNA: TGTGCCAGCAGCTTAGGGACACCGAGCTCCTACGAGCAGTACTTC. Variable domain in full (rest from reference TRBV7-6 and TRBJ2-7): GAGVSQSPRYKVTKRGQDVALRCDPISGHVSLYWYRQALGQGPEFLTYFNYEAQQDKSGLPNDRFSAERPEGSISTLTIQRTEQRDSAMYRCASSLGTPSSYEQYFGPGTRLTVT.

This clone was recorded a few times. The CDR3: CASSHGTSGGDGRNEQFF. The CDR3 nucleotides are TGTGCCAGCAGCCACGGGACTAGCGGGGGGGACGGGCGAAATGAGCAGTTCTTC. The rearrangement links TRBV3-1 (or the pseudogene TRBV3-2) to TRBJ2-1, with 16 nucleotides matching TRBD2. The V segment lost 3 bases and the J segment 7 bases; nucleotides outside the gene matches: 9. The CDR3 sequence is 18 residues long. Germline CDR1 and CDR2: LGHDT and YNNKEL (reference sequence).

The chain employs TRBV7-9 and TRBJ1-3, with D perhaps matching TRBD1 (5 bases). The V end lost 4 bases, the J end lost 2 bases, and 9 bases lay between the germline ends. Germline values: CDR1 SEHNR, CDR2 FQNEAQ (reference sequence). The CDR3 covers 14 residues. This CDR3 reads CASSSGIAGNTIYF. CDR3 DNA sequence: TGTGCCAGCAGCTCAGGGATCGCTGGAAACACCATATATTTT.